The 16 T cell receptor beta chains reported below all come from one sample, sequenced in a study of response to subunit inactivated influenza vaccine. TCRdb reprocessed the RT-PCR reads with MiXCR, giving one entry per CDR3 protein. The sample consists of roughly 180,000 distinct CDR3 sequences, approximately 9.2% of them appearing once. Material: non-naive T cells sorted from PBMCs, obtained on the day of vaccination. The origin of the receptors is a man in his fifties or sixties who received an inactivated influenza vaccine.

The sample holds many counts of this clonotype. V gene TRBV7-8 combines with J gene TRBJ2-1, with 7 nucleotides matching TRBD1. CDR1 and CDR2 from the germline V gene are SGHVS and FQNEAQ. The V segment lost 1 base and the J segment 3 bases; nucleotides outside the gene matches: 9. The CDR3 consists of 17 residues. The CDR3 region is CASSLGRQGPSYNEQFF. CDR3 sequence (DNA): TGTGCCAGCAGCTTAGGGAGACAGGGCCCAAGCTACAATGAGCAGTTCTTC.

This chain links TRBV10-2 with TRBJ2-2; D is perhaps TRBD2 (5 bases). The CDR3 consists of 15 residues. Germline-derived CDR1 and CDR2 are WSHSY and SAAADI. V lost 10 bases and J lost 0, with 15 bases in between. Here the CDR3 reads CATHRGEANTGELFF. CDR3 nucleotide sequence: TGCGCCACCCATCGGGGAGAAGCGAACACCGGGGAGCTGTTTTTT.

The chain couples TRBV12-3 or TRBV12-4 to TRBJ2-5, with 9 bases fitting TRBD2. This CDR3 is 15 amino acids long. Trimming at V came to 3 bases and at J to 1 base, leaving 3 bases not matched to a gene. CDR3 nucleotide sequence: TGTGCCAGCAGTTTCGCTAGCGGGGCCCAAGAGACCCAGTACTTC. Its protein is CASSFASGAQETQYF.

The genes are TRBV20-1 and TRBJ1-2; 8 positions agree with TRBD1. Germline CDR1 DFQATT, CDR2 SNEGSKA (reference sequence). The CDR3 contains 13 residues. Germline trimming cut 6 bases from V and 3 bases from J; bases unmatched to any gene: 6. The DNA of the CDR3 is TGCAGTGCGAAAGCAGGGGGCGACTATGGCTACACCTTC. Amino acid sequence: CSAKAGGDYGYTF.

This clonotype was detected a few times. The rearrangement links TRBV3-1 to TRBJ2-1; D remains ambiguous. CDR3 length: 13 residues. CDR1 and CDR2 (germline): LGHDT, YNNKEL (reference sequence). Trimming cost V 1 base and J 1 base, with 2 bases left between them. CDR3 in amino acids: CASSQVSYNEQFF. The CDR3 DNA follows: TGTGCCAGCAGCCAAGTTTCCTACAATGAGCAGTTCTTC.

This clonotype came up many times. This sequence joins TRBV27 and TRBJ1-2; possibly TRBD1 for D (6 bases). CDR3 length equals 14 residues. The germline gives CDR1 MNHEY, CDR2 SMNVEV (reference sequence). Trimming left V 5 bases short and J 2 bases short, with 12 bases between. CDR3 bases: TGTGCCAGCAGTGGGGCGACAGGAAACTATGGCTACACCTTC. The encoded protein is CASSGATGNYGYTF.

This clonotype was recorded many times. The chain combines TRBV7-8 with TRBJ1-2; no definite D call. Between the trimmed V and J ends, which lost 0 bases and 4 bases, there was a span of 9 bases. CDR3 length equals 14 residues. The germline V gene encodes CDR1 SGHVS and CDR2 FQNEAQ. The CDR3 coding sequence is TGTGCCAGCAGCTTAGCGGAGGGTCTCTATGGCTACACCTTC. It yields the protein CASSLAEGLYGYTF.

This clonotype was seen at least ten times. The CDR3 is CASSQQGGNQPQHF. For the CDR3, the DNA is TGTGCCAGCAGTCAACAGGGAGGGAATCAGCCCCAGCATTTT. The chain is built from TRBV6-2 or TRBV6-3 and TRBJ1-5, with a tentative D call TRBD1 (6 bases). Trimming took off 5 bases at V and 4 bases at J, with 12 bases between the two ends. The CDR3 has 14 amino acids. Germline assignment: CDR1 MNHEY and CDR2 SVGEGT.

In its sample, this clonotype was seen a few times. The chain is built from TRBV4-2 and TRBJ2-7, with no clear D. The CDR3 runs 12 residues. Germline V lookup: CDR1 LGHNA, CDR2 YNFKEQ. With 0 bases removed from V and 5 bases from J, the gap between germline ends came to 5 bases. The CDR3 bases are TGTGCCAGCAGCCAAGATTTCCACGAGCAGTACTTC. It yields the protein CASSQDFHEQYF.

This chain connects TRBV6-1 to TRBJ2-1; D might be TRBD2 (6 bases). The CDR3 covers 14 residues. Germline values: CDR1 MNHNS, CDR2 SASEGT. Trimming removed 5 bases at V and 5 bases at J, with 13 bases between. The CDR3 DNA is TGTGCCAGCAGTACGGGAGTGGCTAACAATGAGCAGTTCTTC. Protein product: CASSTGVANNEQFF.

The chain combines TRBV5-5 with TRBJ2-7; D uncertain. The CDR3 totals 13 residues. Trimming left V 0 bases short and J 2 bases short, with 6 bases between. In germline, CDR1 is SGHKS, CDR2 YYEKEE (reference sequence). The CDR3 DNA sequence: TGTGCCAGCAGCTTGGAGGGAACCTACGAGCAGTACTTC. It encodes CASSLEGTYEQYF. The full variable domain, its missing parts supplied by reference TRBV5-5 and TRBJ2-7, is DAGVTQSPTHLIKTRGQQVTLRCSPISGHKSVSWYQQVLGQGPQFIFQYYEKEERGRGNFPDRFSARQFPNYSSELNVNALLLGDSALYLCASSLEGTYEQYFGPGTRLTVT.

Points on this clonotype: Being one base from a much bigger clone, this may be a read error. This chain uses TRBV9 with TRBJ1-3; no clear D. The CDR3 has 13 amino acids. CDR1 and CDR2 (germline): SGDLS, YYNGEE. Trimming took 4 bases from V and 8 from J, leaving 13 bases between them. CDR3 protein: CASSPSIRDTIYF. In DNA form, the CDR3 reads TGTGCCAGCAGCCCGTCGATTAGGGACACCATATATTTT. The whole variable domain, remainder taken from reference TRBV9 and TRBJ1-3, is DSGVTQTPKHLITATGQRVTLRCSPRSGDLSVYWYQQSLDQGLQFLIQYYNGEERAKGNILERFSAQQFPDLHSELNLSSLELGDSALYFCASSPSIRDTIYFGEGSWLTVV.

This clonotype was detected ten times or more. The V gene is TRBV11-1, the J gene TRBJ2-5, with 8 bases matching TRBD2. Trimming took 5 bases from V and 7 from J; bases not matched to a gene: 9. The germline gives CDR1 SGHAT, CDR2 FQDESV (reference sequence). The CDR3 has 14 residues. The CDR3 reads CASSAPGLGVTQYF. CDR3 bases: TGTGCCAGCAGCGCACCGGGACTAGGTGTGACCCAGTACTTC.

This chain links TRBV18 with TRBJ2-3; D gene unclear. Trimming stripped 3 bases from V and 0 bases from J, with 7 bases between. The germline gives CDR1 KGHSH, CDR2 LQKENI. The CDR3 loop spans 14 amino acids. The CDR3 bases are TGTGCCAGCTCACCGCAGGTTAGCACAGATACGCAGTATTTT. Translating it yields CASSPQVSTDTQYF.

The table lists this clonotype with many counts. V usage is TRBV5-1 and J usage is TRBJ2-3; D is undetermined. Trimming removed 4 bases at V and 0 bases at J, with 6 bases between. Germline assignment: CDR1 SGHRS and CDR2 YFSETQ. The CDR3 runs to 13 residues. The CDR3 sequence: CASSLRSTDTQYF. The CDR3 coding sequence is TGCGCCAGCAGCCTACGGAGCACAGATACGCAGTATTTT. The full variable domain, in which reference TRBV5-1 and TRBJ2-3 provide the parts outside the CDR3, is KAGVTQTPRYLIKTRGQQVTLSCSPISGHRSVSWYQQTPGQGLQFLFEYFSETQRNKGNFPGRFSGRQFSNSRSEMNVSTLELGDSALYLCASSLRSTDTQYFGPGTRLTVL.

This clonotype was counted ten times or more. The CDR3 DNA is TGTGCCACCAGCTACGGTCCCGGGACAGGGGTCGAGCAGTACTTC. Protein sequence: CATSYGPGTGVEQYF. The J gene is TRBJ2-7, the V gene TRBV15, with 10 positions matching TRBD1. V was pared by 5 bases and J by 6 bases, with 10 bases of the junction left unmatched. This CDR3 contains 15 residues. Germline CDR1 and CDR2: LNHNV and YYDKDF (reference sequence). The full variable domain, rest sourced from reference TRBV15 and TRBJ2-7, is DAMVIQNPRYQVTQFGKPVTLSCSQTLNHNVMYWYQQKSSQAPKLLFHYYDKDFNNEADTPDNFQSRRPNTSFCFLDIRSPGLGDTAMYLCATSYGPGTGVEQYFGPGTRLTVT.